The 25 T cell receptor beta chains in this list originate from one sample, sequenced in a study of blood T cell repertoires in COVID-19. Profiled with immunoSEQ multiplex PCR; TCRdb holds only in-frame clones, not every one. The sample shows some 200,000 clones, 85% of them seen only once. Input material: peripheral blood. The receptors here all came from a woman between 70 and 85 years old with COVID-19, enrolled during active disease.

This clone was picked up a small number of times. The chain recombines TRBV5-6 with TRBJ2-1, with D perhaps matching TRBD1 (6 bases). Between the trimmed V and J ends, which lost 1 base and 0 bases, there was a span of 11 bases. This CDR3 is 16 amino acids long. Germline V gene data show CDR1 as SGHDT and CDR2 as YYEEEE. The CDR3 here is CASSLYVTGSYNEQFF. The CDR3 nucleotides are TGTGCCAGCAGCTTGTATGTGACAGGCTCCTACAATGAGCAGTTCTTC.

The chain joins TRBV7-3 to TRBJ1-2; 8 nucleotides line up with TRBD1. J was trimmed by 4 bases and V by 5 bases; bases with no gene match: 6. The V gene's germline CDR1 is SGHTA and CDR2 FQGTGA. The CDR3 spans 14 residues. The CDR3 protein is CASSQTGASYGYTF. CDR3 DNA sequence: TGTGCCAGCAGCCAGACAGGGGCAAGCTATGGCTACACCTTC. Looking up the rest from reference TRBV7-3 and TRBJ1-2 gives the full variable domain: GAGVSQTPSNKVTEKGKYVELRCDPISGHTALYWYRQSLGQGPEFLIYFQGTGAADDSGLPNDRFFAVRPEGSVSTLKIQRTERGDSAVYLCASSQTGASYGYTFGSGTRLTVV.

The chain carries TRBV5-6 and TRBJ1-1; D not resolved. V dropped 3 bases and J dropped 0 bases, with 9 bases sitting between them. Germline-derived CDR1 and CDR2 are SGHDT and YYEEEE. The CDR3 contains 14 residues. The CDR3 sequence: CASSSLFMNTEAFF. In DNA form, the CDR3 reads TGTGCCAGCAGCTCATTGTTCATGAACACTGAAGCTTTCTTT.

The V gene is TRBV7-3, the J gene TRBJ2-1; tentative D call: TRBD2 (6 bases). Per germline, CDR1 SGHTA and CDR2 FQGTGA. This CDR3 is 13 amino acids long. V lost 5 bases, J lost 9 bases, and 14 bases lay in between. CDR3: CASSPLWGVEQFF. Written as DNA, the CDR3 is TGTGCCAGCAGCCCCCTCTGGGGGGTTGAGCAGTTCTTC.

The chain employs TRBV11-1 and TRBJ2-7, with D uncertain. The germline V gene has CDR1 SGHAT and CDR2 FQDESV (reference sequence). The CDR3 spans 15 residues. Trimming stripped 2 bases from V and 1 base from J, with 12 bases between. CDR3 loop: CASSLLTGLSYEQYF. Here the CDR3 DNA reads TGTGCCAGCAGCTTACTGACCGGGTTATCCTACGAGCAGTACTTC.

This chain's CDR3 is CASSQRGPYGYTF. The CDR3 nucleotides are TGTGCCAGCAGCCAAAGGGGTCCCTATGGCTACACCTTC. V gene TRBV6-6 combines with J gene TRBJ1-2; weak D call: TRBD1 (5 bases). This CDR3 region has 13 residues. The ends were cut back, 6 bases at V and 4 bases at J, with 12 bases in the middle. In germline, CDR1 is MNHNY, CDR2 SVGAGI (reference sequence).

The chain has TRBV19 and TRBJ1-4; D may be TRBD1 (5 bases). Trimming shortened V by 3 bases and J by 7 bases, and 6 bases separated the two germline ends. Per the germline V gene, CDR1 is LNHDA and CDR2 is SQIVND (reference sequence). This CDR3 has 12 residues. The CDR3 DNA sequence: TGTGCCAGTAGTATGGGGGGTGAAAAACTGTTTTTT. It encodes CASSMGGEKLFF.

The chain couples TRBV9 to TRBJ1-4, with D possibly matching TRBD1 (5 bases). Germline CDR1 SGDLS, CDR2 YYNGEE. Between the trimmed V and J ends, which lost 4 bases and 8 bases, there was a span of 18 bases. This CDR3 contains 15 residues. CDR3 coding DNA: TGTGCCAGCAGCACTAGCGGTGAGGAGGGGGAAAAACTGTTTTTT. Amino acids: CASSTSGEEGEKLFF.

The chain links TRBV11-1 to TRBJ2-7; 9 nucleotides match TRBD1. V trimming: 6 bases; J trimming: 2 bases; junction bases outside the gene matches: 8. This CDR3 spans 15 amino acids. CDR1 and CDR2 from the germline V gene are SGHAT and FQDESV (reference sequence). As DNA, the CDR3 is TGTGCCAGCAGACCCGGGACAGGGAACCCCTACGAGCAGTACTTC. This sequence encodes CASRPGTGNPYEQYF.

The CDR3 nucleotides are TGTGCCAGCAGCTTACTTGACAGTATTATCTACGAGCAGTACTTC. It encodes CASSLLDSIIYEQYF. The chain carries TRBV7-9 and TRBJ2-7, with D possibly being TRBD1 (5 bases). Germline V gene sequence: CDR1 SEHNR, CDR2 FQNEAQ (reference sequence). Trimming pared 2 bases from V and 3 bases from J, leaving 14 bases between. The CDR3 consists of 15 residues.

V is TRBV15 and J is TRBJ2-7; D gene unclear. This CDR3 has 16 amino acids. CDR1 is LNHNV and CDR2 is YYDKDF in the germline V gene (reference sequence). Trimming pared 1 base from V and 4 bases from J, leaving 17 bases between. The CDR3 reads CATSRGLRPSFYEQYF. The CDR3 DNA sequence: TGTGCCACCAGCAGAGGTCTTCGTCCTTCTTTTTACGAGCAGTACTTC.

This clone was seen once. The chain couples TRBV24-1 to TRBJ1-5, with D unclear. The length of the CDR3 is 13 residues. Germline V gene lookup returns CDR1 KGHDR and CDR2 SFDVKD. Trimming pared 4 bases from V and 15 bases from J, leaving 18 bases between. The CDR3 bases are TGTGCCACCAGTGACTCCGCCCGTGGTCTACGGCATTTT. Translation gives CATSDSARGLRHF.

V is TRBV19 and J is TRBJ1-6, with D possibly being TRBD1 (5 bases). Per germline, CDR1 LNHDA and CDR2 SQIVND (reference sequence). CDR3 length: 14 residues. The V gene lost 7 bases and the J gene lost 2 bases, with 9 bases spanning the gap. The CDR3, as DNA: TGTGCCAGTACAGGGATAACCTATAATTCACCCCTCCACTTT. Translation: CASTGITYNSPLHF.

About this clone: The sample carries other DNA sequences with the same CDR3. The V gene is TRBV7-2, the J gene TRBJ2-1, with 8 bases matching TRBD2. The J segment lost 4 bases and the V segment lost 3 bases, leaving 8 bases of the junction unmatched. This CDR3 region has 16 residues. Germline V gene data show CDR1 as SGHTA and CDR2 as FQGNSA. CDR3 nucleotides: TGTGCCAGCAGCTTGGCCGGGACTAGGGGGTACAATGAGCAGTTCTTC. Translating gives CASSLAGTRGYNEQFF.

V is TRBV7-2 and J is TRBJ1-1; maybe TRBD1 (5 bases). The CDR3 has 14 amino acids. The germline gives CDR1 SGHTA, CDR2 FQGNSA. V shed 3 bases and J shed 5 bases, with 13 bases lying between them. CDR3 sequence: CASSLEGWRTEAFF. Written as DNA, the CDR3 is TGTGCCAGCAGCTTGGAGGGGTGGAGGACTGAAGCTTTCTTT.

The CDR3 is CASSLSPLLYSNQPQHF. The CDR3 DNA reads TGTGCCAGCTCACTGAGTCCCCTACTATATAGCAATCAGCCCCAGCATTTT. The chain is built from TRBV18 and TRBJ1-5, with no clear D. Germline V CDR1 and CDR2: KGHSH, LQKENI. The CDR3 is made up of 17 amino acids. V was cut by 4 bases and J by 0 bases, with 16 bases left in between. The whole variable domain, filled in from reference TRBV18 and TRBJ1-5, reads NAGVMQNPRHLVRRRGQEARLRCSPMKGHSHVYWYRQLPEEGLKFMVYLQKENIIDESGMPKERFSAEFPKEGPSILRIQQVVRGDSAAYFCASSLSPLLYSNQPQHFGDGTRLSIL.

This chain connects TRBV6-2 or TRBV6-3 to TRBJ1-2; the D is unclear. V lost 2 bases and J 7 bases, leaving 11 bases between the germline ends. The CDR3 is 13 residues long. CDR1 MNHEY and CDR2 SVGEGT come from the germline V gene. CDR3 protein: CASSYPGVSGYTF. CDR3 nucleotide sequence: TGTGCCAGCAGTTACCCGGGAGTCAGTGGCTACACCTTC.

The chain has TRBV6-5 and TRBJ2-2; possibly TRBD2 for D (5 bases). This CDR3 is built from 12 residues. The V end lost 7 bases, the J end lost 7 bases, and 10 bases lay between the germline ends. CDR1 and CDR2 (germline): MNHEY, SVGAGI. The DNA for the CDR3 is TGTGCCAGCACTGGACTCGGCGGGGAGCTGTTTTTT. Its translation is CASTGLGGELFF.

V usage is TRBV6-2 or TRBV6-3 and J usage is TRBJ2-3, with 10 nucleotides matching TRBD1. Germline V gives CDR1 MNHEY, CDR2 SVGEGT. V was pared by 2 bases and J by 6 bases, with 5 bases of the junction left unmatched. The CDR3 loop spans 15 amino acids. The CDR3 sequence: CASSYAGQGWDTQYF. The CDR3 DNA reads TGTGCCAGCAGTTACGCGGGACAGGGGTGGGATACGCAGTATTTT.

Note on this clone: This specimen includes other DNA sequences encoding the same CDR3. CDR3 in amino acids: CASSWNRGYGYTF. Written as DNA, the CDR3 is TGTGCCAGCAGCTGGAACCGGGGCTATGGCTACACCTTC. The rearrangement joins TRBV7-2 to TRBJ1-2; D is unresolved. CDR1 is SGHTA, CDR2 FQGNSA, per germline. Trimming stripped 4 bases from V and 4 bases from J, with 10 bases between. The length of the CDR3 is 13 residues.

The chain couples TRBV7-9 to TRBJ1-2; D unclear. With 3 bases removed from V and 2 bases from J, the gap between germline ends came to 10 bases. The CDR3 has 14 residues. Germline CDR1 is SEHNR and CDR2 is FQNEAQ (reference sequence). The CDR3 DNA reads TGTGCCAGCAGCTTCCCTGGGCTGAACTATGGCTACACCTTC. Its translation is CASSFPGLNYGYTF.

The chain links TRBV7-2 to TRBJ1-5, with D hard to call. Trimming pared 6 bases from V and 11 bases from J, leaving 17 bases between. The length of the CDR3 is 13 residues. Germline CDR1 and CDR2: SGHTA and FQGNSA. CDR3 in DNA: TGTGCCAGCAGTTCCCCAGCCCTTCGGGCCCAGCATTTT. This sequence encodes CASSSPALRAQHF.

The chain employs TRBV11-3 and TRBJ1-4; possibly TRBD1 for D (5 bases). Germline V gene sequence: CDR1 SGHNT, CDR2 YENEEA. The V end was cut by 3 bases, the J end by 1 base, with 9 bases between. The CDR3 covers 15 residues. In nucleotides, the CDR3 is TGTGCCAGCAGCTTGCAGGGTCAAACTAATGAAAAACTGTTTTTT. Protein: CASSLQGQTNEKLFF.

The chain joins TRBV30 to TRBJ2-7, with 7 positions matching TRBD1. Germline CDR1 is GTSNPN and CDR2 is SVGIG (reference sequence). The J segment lost 5 bases and the V segment lost 4 bases, leaving 20 bases of the junction unmatched. This CDR3 has 17 residues. The CDR3 DNA sequence: TGTGCCTGGACCACAGGGGTAGGGGCGCCAGACGTAAACGAGCAGTACTTC. Translation: CAWTTGVGAPDVNEQYF.

The chain carries TRBV27 and TRBJ1-1; a weak D match, TRBD1 (5 bases). The V and J ends lost 0 bases and 2 bases respectively, with 10 bases between them. From germline, CDR1 is MNHEY and CDR2 SMNVEV (reference sequence). This CDR3 is 15 amino acids long. The chain's CDR3 is CASSLSRTLNTEAFF. CDR3 DNA: TGTGCCAGCAGTTTATCAAGGACACTTAACACTGAAGCTTTCTTT.